This T cell receptor (beta chain) is drawn from a study of control samples from healthy donors and cancer patients. CDR1 LGHNA and CDR2 YNFKEQ come from the germline V gene. V lost 4 bases and J lost 8, with 11 bases in between. This CDR3 is 13 amino acids long. Measured with immunoSEQ multiplex PCR; TCRdb has only the in-frame clones, and not every one. The sample records some 64,000 clones, about 87% being singletons. V is TRBV4-2 and J is TRBJ1-4, with D maybe TRBD1 (6 bases). Sequencing was carried out using PBMCs. This clonotype was obtained from a woman in her forties or fifties with head and neck cancer. The CDR3 region has the DNA TGTGCCAGCAGCCCACCGAGGGGGGAAAAACTGTTTTTT. Amino acid sequence: CASSPPRGEKLFF.